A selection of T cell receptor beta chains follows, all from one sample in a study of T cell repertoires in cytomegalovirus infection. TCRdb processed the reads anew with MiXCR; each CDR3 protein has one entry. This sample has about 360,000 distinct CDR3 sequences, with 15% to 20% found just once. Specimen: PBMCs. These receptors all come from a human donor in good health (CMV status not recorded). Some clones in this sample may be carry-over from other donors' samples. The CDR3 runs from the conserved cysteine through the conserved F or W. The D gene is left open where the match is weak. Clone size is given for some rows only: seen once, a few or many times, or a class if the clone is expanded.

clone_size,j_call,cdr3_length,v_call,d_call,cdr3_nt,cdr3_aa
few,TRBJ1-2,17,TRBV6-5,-,TGTGCCAGCAGTTACTCGAATTTGGGCAGGGGATACTATGGCTACACCTTC,CASSYSNLGRGYYGYTF
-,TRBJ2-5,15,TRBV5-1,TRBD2,TGCGCCAACAGCTTGACTAGCGGGGGGCAAGAGACCCAGTACTTC,CANSLTSGGQETQYF
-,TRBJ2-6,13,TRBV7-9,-,TGTGCCAGCAACGCCTACTGGGCCAACGTCCTGACTTTC,CASNAYWANVLTF
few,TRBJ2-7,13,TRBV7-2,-,TGTGCCAGCAGCTTATCAGGGAACTACGAGCAGTACTTC,CASSLSGNYEQYF
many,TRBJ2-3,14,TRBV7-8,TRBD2,TGTGCCAGCAGCCTAAGTAGCGGGAGGGATACGCAGTATTTT,CASSLSSGRDTQYF
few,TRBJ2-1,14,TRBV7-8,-,TGTGCCAGCAGCTCCGTCGTTTTCAGTAATGAGCAGTTCTTC,CASSSVVFSNEQFF
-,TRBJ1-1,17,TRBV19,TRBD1,TGTGCCAGTAGCCGGGAGGAGGGGGCGCCCATTTACACTGAAGCTTTCTTT,CASSREEGAPIYTEAFF
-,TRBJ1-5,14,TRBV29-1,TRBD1,TGCAGCGTTGCCGGGACAGCTAACGATCAGCCCCAGCATTTT,CSVAGTANDQPQHF
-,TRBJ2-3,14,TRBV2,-,TGTGCCAGCAGTCCGGTTGGGAGCGGACGTACGCAGTATTTT,CASSPVGSGRTQYF
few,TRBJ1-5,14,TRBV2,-,TGTGCCAGCAGTGCGGGGGGACCCGATCAGCCCCAGCATTTT,CASSAGGPDQPQHF
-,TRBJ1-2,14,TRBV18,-,TGTGCCAGCTCACGTGGGGACCTTAACTATGGCTACACCTTC,CASSRGDLNYGYTF
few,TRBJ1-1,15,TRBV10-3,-,TGTGCCATCAGTGAGTCGAGAATAGGGAACACTGAAGCTTTCTTT,CAISESRIGNTEAFF
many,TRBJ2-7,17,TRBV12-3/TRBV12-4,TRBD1,TGTGCCAGCAGTTTCGGATTCACGGGACAGGGGGTCAACGAGCAGTACTTC,CASSFGFTGQGVNEQYF
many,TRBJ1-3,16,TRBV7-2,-,TGTGCCAGCAGCCCCAACGTCCGAGGGAGCGGAAACACCATATATTTT,CASSPNVRGSGNTIYF
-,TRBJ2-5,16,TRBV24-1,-,TGTGCCACCACCAGCGCCCATCATCGTCCGCAAGAGACCCAGTACTTC,CATTSAHHRPQETQYF
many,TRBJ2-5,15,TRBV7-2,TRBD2,TGTGCCAGCAGCTCACCGGGACTAGGGCTCGTTACCCAGTACTTC,CASSSPGLGLVTQYF
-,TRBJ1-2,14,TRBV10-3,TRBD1,TGTGCCATCAGCCCTACAGGGGAACAGAATGGCTACACCTTC,CAISPTGEQNGYTF
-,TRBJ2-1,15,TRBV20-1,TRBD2,TGCAGTGCTAGAGATGGAGTAGCGGGATCATGGGAGCAGTTCTTC,CSARDGVAGSWEQFF